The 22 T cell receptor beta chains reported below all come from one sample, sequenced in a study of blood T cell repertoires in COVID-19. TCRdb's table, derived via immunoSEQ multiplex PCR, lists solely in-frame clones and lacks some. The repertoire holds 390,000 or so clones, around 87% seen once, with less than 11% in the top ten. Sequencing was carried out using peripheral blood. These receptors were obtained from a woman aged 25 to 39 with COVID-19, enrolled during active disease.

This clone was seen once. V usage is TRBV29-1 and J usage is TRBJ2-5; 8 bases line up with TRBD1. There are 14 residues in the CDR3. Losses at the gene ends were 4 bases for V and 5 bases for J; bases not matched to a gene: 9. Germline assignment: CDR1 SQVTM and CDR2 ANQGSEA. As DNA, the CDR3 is TGCAGCGTTGCGGTTGCAGGGGGCGCGGAGACCCAGTACTTC. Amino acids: CSVAVAGGAETQYF.

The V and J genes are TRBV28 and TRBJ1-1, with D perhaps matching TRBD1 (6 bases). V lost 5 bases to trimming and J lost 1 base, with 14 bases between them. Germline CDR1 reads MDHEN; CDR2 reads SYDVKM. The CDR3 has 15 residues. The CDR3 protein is CASSIRGWGNTEAFF. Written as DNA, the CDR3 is TGTGCCAGCAGTATCAGGGGATGGGGGAACACTGAAGCTTTCTTT.

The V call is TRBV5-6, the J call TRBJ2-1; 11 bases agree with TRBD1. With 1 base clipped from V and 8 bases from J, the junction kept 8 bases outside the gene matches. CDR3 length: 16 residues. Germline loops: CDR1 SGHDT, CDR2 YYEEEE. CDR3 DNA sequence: TGTGCCAGCAGCTTGACGGGACAGGGGGAAGAGCATGAGCAGTTCTTC. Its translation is CASSLTGQGEEHEQFF.

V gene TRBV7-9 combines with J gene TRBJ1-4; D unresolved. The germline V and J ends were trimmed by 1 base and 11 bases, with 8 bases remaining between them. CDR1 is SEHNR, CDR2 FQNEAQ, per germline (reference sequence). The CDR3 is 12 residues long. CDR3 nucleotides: TGTGCCAGCAGCTTAGATTGGCGGAAACTGTTTTTT. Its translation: CASSLDWRKLFF.

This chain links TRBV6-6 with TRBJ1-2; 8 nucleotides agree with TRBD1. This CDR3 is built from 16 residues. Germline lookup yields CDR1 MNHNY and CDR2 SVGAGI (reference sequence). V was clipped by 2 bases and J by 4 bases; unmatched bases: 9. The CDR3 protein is CASSYSQGARGYGYTF. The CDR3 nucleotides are TGTGCCAGCAGTTACAGCCAGGGGGCGAGAGGCTATGGCTACACCTTC.

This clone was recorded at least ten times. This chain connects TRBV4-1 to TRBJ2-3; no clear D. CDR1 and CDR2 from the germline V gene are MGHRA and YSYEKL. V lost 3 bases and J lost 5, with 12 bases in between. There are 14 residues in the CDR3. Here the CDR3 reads CASSQPRQLDTQYF. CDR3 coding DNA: TGCGCCAGCAGCCAGCCCCGTCAGTTAGATACGCAGTATTTT.

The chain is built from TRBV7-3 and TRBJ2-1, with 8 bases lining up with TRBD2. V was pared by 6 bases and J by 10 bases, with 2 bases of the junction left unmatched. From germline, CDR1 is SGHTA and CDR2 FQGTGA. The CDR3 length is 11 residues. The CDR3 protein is CASSSGGEQFF. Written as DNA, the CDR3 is TGTGCCAGCAGTTCGGGAGGGGAGCAGTTCTTC. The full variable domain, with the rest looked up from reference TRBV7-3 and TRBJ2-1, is GAGVSQTPSNKVTEKGKYVELRCDPISGHTALYWYRQSLGQGPEFLIYFQGTGAADDSGLPNDRFFAVRPEGSVSTLKIQRTERGDSAVYLCASSSGGEQFFGPGTRLTVL.

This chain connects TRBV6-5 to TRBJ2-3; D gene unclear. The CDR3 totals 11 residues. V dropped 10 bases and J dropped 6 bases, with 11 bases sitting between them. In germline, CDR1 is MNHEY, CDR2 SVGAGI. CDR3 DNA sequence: TGTGCCACCTCCCGAGCGGATACGCAGTATTTT. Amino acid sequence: CATSRADTQYF.

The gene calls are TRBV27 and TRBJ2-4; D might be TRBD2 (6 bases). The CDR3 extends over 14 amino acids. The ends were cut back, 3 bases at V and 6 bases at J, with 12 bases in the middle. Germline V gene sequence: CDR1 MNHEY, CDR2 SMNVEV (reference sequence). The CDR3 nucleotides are TGTGCCAGCAGTTTCTCGGGACTGGGAAACATTCAGTACTTC. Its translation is CASSFSGLGNIQYF.

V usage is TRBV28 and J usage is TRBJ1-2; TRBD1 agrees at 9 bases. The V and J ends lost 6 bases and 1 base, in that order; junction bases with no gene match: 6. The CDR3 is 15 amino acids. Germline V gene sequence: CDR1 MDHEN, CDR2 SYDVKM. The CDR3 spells CASSQGTGSNYGYTF. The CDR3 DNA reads TGTGCCAGCAGCCAGGGGACAGGGAGTAACTATGGCTACACCTTC.

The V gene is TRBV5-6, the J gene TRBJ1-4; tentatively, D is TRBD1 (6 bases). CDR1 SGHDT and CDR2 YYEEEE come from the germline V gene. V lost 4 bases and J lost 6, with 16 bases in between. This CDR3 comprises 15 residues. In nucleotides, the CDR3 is TGTGCCAGCAGCCCCGTCGGGACAAGTGATGAAAAACTGTTTTTT. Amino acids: CASSPVGTSDEKLFF.

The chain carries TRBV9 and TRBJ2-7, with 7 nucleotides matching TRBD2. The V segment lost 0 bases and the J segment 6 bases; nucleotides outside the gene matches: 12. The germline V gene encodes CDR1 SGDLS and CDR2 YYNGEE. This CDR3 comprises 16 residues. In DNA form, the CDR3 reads TGTGCCAGCAGCGTAGGATCCCGGGGGGATCGGGGCGAGCAGTACTTC. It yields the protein CASSVGSRGDRGEQYF.

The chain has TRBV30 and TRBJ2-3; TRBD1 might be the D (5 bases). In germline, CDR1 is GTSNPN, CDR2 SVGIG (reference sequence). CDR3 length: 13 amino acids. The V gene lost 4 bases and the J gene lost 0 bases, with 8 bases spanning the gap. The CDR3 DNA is TGTGCCTGGATTAGACAGAGCACAGATACGCAGTATTTT. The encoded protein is CAWIRQSTDTQYF.

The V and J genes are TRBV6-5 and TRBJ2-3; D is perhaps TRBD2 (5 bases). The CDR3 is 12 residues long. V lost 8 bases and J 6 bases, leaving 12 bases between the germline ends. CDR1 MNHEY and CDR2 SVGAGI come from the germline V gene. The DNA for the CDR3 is TGTGCCAGCTACGGGGAACAGGATACGCAGTATTTT. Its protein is CASYGEQDTQYF.

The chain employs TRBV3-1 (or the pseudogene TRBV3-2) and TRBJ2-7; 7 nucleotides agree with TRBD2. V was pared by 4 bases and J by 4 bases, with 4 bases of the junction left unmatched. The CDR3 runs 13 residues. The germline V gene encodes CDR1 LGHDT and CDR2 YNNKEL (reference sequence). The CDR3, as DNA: TGTGCCAGCAGCCGGGAGGGACCTTACGAGCAGTACTTC. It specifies CASSREGPYEQYF.

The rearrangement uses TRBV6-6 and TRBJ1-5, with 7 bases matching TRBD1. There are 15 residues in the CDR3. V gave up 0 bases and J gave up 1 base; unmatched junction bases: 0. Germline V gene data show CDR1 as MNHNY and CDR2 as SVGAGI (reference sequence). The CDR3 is CASSYSDRSNQPQHF. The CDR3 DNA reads TGTGCCAGCAGTTACTCGGACAGGAGCAATCAGCCCCAGCATTTT.

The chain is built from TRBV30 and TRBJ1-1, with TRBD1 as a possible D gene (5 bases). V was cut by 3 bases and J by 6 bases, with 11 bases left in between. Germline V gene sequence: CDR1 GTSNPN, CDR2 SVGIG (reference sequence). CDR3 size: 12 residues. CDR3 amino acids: CAWSPGRSEAFF. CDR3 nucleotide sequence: TGTGCCTGGAGCCCAGGGAGGTCTGAAGCTTTCTTT.

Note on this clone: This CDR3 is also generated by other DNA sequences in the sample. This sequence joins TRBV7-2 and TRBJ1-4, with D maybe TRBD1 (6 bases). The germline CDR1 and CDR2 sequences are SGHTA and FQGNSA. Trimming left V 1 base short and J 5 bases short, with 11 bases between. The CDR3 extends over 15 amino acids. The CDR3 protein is CASSLDGRGNEKLFF. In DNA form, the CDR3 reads TGTGCCAGCAGCTTAGATGGGAGGGGGAATGAAAAACTGTTTTTT.

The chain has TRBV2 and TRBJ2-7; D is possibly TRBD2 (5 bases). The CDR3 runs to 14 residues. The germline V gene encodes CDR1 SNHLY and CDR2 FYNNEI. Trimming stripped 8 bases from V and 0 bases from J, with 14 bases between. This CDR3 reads CASAKQGSSYEQYF. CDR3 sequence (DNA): TGTGCCAGCGCTAAACAAGGGAGCTCCTACGAGCAGTACTTC.

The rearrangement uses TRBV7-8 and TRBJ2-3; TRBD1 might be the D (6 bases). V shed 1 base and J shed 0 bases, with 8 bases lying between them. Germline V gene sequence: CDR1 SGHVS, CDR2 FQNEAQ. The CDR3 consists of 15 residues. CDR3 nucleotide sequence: TGTGCCAGCAGCTTAGAAGGGGGAAGCACAGATACGCAGTATTTT. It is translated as CASSLEGGSTDTQYF.

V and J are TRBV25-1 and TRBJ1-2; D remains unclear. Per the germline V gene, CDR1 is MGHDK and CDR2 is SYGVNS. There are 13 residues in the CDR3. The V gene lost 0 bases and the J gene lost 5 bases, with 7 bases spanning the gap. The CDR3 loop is CASSEYSSYGYTF. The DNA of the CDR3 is TGTGCCAGCAGTGAATACAGTTCATATGGCTACACCTTC.

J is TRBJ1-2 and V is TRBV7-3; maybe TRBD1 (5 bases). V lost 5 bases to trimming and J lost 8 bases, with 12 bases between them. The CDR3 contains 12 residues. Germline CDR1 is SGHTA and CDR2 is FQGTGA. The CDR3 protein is CASSIPRVGYTF. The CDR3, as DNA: TGTGCCAGCAGCATACCCAGGGTCGGCTACACCTTC.